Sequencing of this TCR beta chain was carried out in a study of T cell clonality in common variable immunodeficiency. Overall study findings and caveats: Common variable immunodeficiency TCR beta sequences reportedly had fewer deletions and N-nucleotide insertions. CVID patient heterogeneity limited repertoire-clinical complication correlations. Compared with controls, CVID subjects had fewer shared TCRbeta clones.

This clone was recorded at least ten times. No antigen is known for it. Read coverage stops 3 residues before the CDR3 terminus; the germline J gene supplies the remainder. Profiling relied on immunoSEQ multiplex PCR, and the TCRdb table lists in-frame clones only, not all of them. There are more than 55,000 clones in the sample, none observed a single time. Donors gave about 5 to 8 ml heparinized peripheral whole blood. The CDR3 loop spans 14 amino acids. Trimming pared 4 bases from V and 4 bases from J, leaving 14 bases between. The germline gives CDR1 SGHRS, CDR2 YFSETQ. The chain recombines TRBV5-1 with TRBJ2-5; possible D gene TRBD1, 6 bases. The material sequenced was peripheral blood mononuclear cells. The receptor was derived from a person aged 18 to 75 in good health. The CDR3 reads CASSPGTGLETQYF. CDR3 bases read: TGCGCCAGCAGCCCCGGAACAGGGTTAGAGACC.